This is a list of T cell receptor beta chains from one sample in a study of T cells in Graves' hyperthyroidism and ophthalmopathy. Each CDR3 protein gets one entry after TCRdb re-called the multiplex PCR reads with MiXCR. This sample has about 530,000 distinct CDR3 sequences; roughly a sixth occur once, and the top ten carry roughly 15%. The sample comprised blood. All receptors derive from a woman in her late teens or twenties with Graves' ophthalmopathy. Each CDR3 is given with its conserved first and last residue. Fields, in order: CDR3 length, J gene, D gene, V gene, clone size, CDR3 DNA, CDR3 protein. D genes are given only for firm matches. Expanded clones are given a class, and other clones once, few, many or no size at all.

cdr3_length: 14
j_call: TRBJ1-4
d_call: NA
v_call: TRBV15
clone_size: few
cdr3_nt: TGTGCCACCACCAGCACGTCGCATAATGAAAAACTGTTTTTT
cdr3_aa: CATTSTSHNEKLFF

cdr3_length: 13
j_call: TRBJ1-2
d_call: TRBD1
v_call: TRBV27
clone_size: many
cdr3_nt: TGTGCCAGCAGTTTCGACAGGGGGCTTGGCTACACCTTC
cdr3_aa: CASSFDRGLGYTF

cdr3_length: 17
j_call: TRBJ2-4
d_call: NA
v_call: TRBV7-9
clone_size: NA
cdr3_nt: TGTGCCAGCAGCGAAACTAGCTCCGGTGGGGGCAAAAACATTCAGTACTTC
cdr3_aa: CASSETSSGGGKNIQYF

cdr3_length: 14
j_call: TRBJ2-5
d_call: NA
v_call: TRBV29-1
clone_size: many
cdr3_nt: TGCAGCGTTGTAGACGGAAGACTCCAAGAGACCCAGTACTTC
cdr3_aa: CSVVDGRLQETQYF

cdr3_length: 14
j_call: TRBJ2-7
d_call: NA
v_call: TRBV6-5
clone_size: NA
cdr3_nt: TGTGCCAGCAGCTACCACGCGGGACTCTACGAGCGGTACTTC
cdr3_aa: CASSYHAGLYERYF

cdr3_length: 14
j_call: TRBJ1-2
d_call: NA
v_call: TRBV5-1
clone_size: many
cdr3_nt: TGCGCCAGCAGCTTGAGTACAGCTACTTATGGCTACACCTTC
cdr3_aa: CASSLSTATYGYTF

cdr3_length: 14
j_call: TRBJ2-5
d_call: NA
v_call: TRBV25-1
clone_size: once
cdr3_nt: TGTGCCAGAGAAATACAGGGAGTTGACAAGACCCAGTACTTC
cdr3_aa: CAREIQGVDKTQYF

cdr3_length: 16
j_call: TRBJ2-7
d_call: NA
v_call: TRBV27
clone_size: few
cdr3_nt: TGTGCCAGCAGTCCGTCCCGGGCCCAGAGCTCCTACGAGCAGTACTTC
cdr3_aa: CASSPSRAQSSYEQYF

cdr3_length: 13
j_call: TRBJ1-2
d_call: NA
v_call: TRBV5-1
clone_size: many
cdr3_nt: TGCGCCAGCAGCTTCGACAGGTCCGGCGGCTACACCTTC
cdr3_aa: CASSFDRSGGYTF

cdr3_length: 16
j_call: TRBJ2-5
d_call: NA
v_call: TRBV6-5
clone_size: few
cdr3_nt: TGTGCCAGCAGTTATCGGACAAGGGGGATCGAAGAGACCCAGTACTTC
cdr3_aa: CASSYRTRGIEETQYF

cdr3_length: 15
j_call: TRBJ1-2
d_call: TRBD1
v_call: TRBV13
clone_size: NA
cdr3_nt: TGTGCCAGCAGCTTGGGCAGGGGGCTTAGTGTTGGCTACACCTTC
cdr3_aa: CASSLGRGLSVGYTF

cdr3_length: 15
j_call: TRBJ2-1
d_call: NA
v_call: TRBV5-1
clone_size: NA
cdr3_nt: TGCGCCAGCAGCTTGCAAGGACTCTCCTACAATGAGCAGTTCTTC
cdr3_aa: CASSLQGLSYNEQFF

cdr3_length: 11
j_call: TRBJ2-2
d_call: NA
v_call: TRBV30
clone_size: many
cdr3_nt: TGTGCCTGGAGTGTTGGCGGGGAGCTGTTTTTT
cdr3_aa: CAWSVGGELFF

cdr3_length: 13
j_call: TRBJ2-5
d_call: NA
v_call: TRBV12-3/TRBV12-4
clone_size: many
cdr3_nt: TGTGCCAGCACCCCAAGGGACCTAGAGACCCAGTACTTC
cdr3_aa: CASTPRDLETQYF

cdr3_length: 14
j_call: TRBJ2-1
d_call: TRBD2
v_call: TRBV5-1
clone_size: many
cdr3_nt: TGCGCCAGCAGCTTAGGCGGGAGAGTAGGCGAGCAGTTCTTC
cdr3_aa: CASSLGGRVGEQFF

cdr3_length: 15
j_call: TRBJ1-2
d_call: NA
v_call: TRBV24-1
clone_size: NA
cdr3_nt: TGTGCCACCAGTGATGCGACTTCGGATTTCTATGGCTACACCTTC
cdr3_aa: CATSDATSDFYGYTF

cdr3_length: 13
j_call: TRBJ1-4
d_call: TRBD1
v_call: TRBV27
clone_size: NA
cdr3_nt: TGTGCCAGCCAGGACAGGGAGGTTAAAAAACTGTTTTTT
cdr3_aa: CASQDREVKKLFF

cdr3_length: 14
j_call: TRBJ1-2
d_call: NA
v_call: TRBV20-1
clone_size: once
cdr3_nt: TGCAGTGCTAGAGATCGGAGGGGCGGGTATGGCTACACCTTC
cdr3_aa: CSARDRRGGYGYTF

cdr3_length: 13
j_call: TRBJ1-1
d_call: NA
v_call: TRBV20-1
clone_size: NA
cdr3_nt: TGCAGTGCTAGATACCAGATAAACACTGAAGCTTTCTTT
cdr3_aa: CSARYQINTEAFF

cdr3_length: 15
j_call: TRBJ2-5
d_call: NA
v_call: TRBV9
clone_size: NA
cdr3_nt: TGTGCCAGCAGCGCCCAGCCAGCGCACCAAGAGACCCAGTACTTC
cdr3_aa: CASSAQPAHQETQYF

cdr3_length: 14
j_call: TRBJ2-1
d_call: NA
v_call: TRBV3-1
clone_size: many
cdr3_nt: TGTGCCAGCAGCCAAGATCGAGTAGCGGTAGAGCAGTTCTTC
cdr3_aa: CASSQDRVAVEQFF

cdr3_length: 14
j_call: TRBJ2-7
d_call: NA
v_call: TRBV10-3
clone_size: few
cdr3_nt: TGTGCCATCAGTCCGGGACATGGGGGCTACGAGCAGTACTTC
cdr3_aa: CAISPGHGGYEQYF

cdr3_length: 15
j_call: TRBJ2-2
d_call: NA
v_call: TRBV18
clone_size: NA
cdr3_nt: TGTGCCAGCTCACCACCAGACTATTACACCGGGGAGCTGTTTTTT
cdr3_aa: CASSPPDYYTGELFF

cdr3_length: 14
j_call: TRBJ2-7
d_call: NA
v_call: TRBV13
clone_size: many
cdr3_nt: TGTGCCAGCAGCCAGGCTCAGGGAAACTACGAGCAGTACTTC
cdr3_aa: CASSQAQGNYEQYF

cdr3_length: 12
j_call: TRBJ2-5
d_call: NA
v_call: TRBV28
clone_size: many
cdr3_nt: TGTGCCAGCAGTTCAGGGGGGAAGACCCAGTACTTC
cdr3_aa: CASSSGGKTQYF

cdr3_length: 13
j_call: TRBJ1-1
d_call: NA
v_call: TRBV12-3/TRBV12-4
clone_size: many
cdr3_nt: TGTGCCAGCAGCCGGGACGGTCACACTGAAGCTTTCTTT
cdr3_aa: CASSRDGHTEAFF

cdr3_length: 12
j_call: TRBJ1-2
d_call: NA
v_call: TRBV29-1
clone_size: few
cdr3_nt: TGCAGCGTTGAACGGGGGGACTATGGCTACACCTTC
cdr3_aa: CSVERGDYGYTF

cdr3_length: 16
j_call: TRBJ2-3
d_call: NA
v_call: TRBV18
clone_size: NA
cdr3_nt: TGTGCCAGCTCAAGGCTTGGCACACTAAACACAGATACGCAGTATTTT
cdr3_aa: CASSRLGTLNTDTQYF

cdr3_length: 14
j_call: TRBJ1-1
d_call: NA
v_call: TRBV3-1
clone_size: many
cdr3_nt: TGTGCCAGCAGCCAACGGGGCCCGGGGACTGAAGCTTTCTTT
cdr3_aa: CASSQRGPGTEAFF

cdr3_length: 13
j_call: TRBJ1-5
d_call: NA
v_call: TRBV20-1
clone_size: few
cdr3_nt: TGCAGCACTGGACTGACATACAATCAGCCCCAGCATTTT
cdr3_aa: CSTGLTYNQPQHF

cdr3_length: 16
j_call: TRBJ1-5
d_call: TRBD1
v_call: TRBV28
clone_size: NA
cdr3_nt: TGTGCCAGCAGTGAACTAACCGGACAGGGGAATCAGCCCCAGCATTTT
cdr3_aa: CASSELTGQGNQPQHF

cdr3_length: 18
j_call: TRBJ1-1
d_call: NA
v_call: TRBV6-1
clone_size: NA
cdr3_nt: TGTGCCAGCAGTTTAGACAGACATAACCCCTTAATGAACACTGAAGCTTTCTTT
cdr3_aa: CASSLDRHNPLMNTEAFF

cdr3_length: 15
j_call: TRBJ2-3
d_call: TRBD2
v_call: TRBV2
clone_size: many
cdr3_nt: TGTGCCAGCAGTGCTCTAGCGGGAGCTGCAGATACGCAGTATTTT
cdr3_aa: CASSALAGAADTQYF

cdr3_length: 13
j_call: TRBJ1-1
d_call: NA
v_call: TRBV6-1
clone_size: many
cdr3_nt: TGTGCCAGCAGTGATAGGCCGAACACTGAAGCTTTCTTT
cdr3_aa: CASSDRPNTEAFF

cdr3_length: 15
j_call: TRBJ2-5
d_call: TRBD1
v_call: TRBV19
clone_size: few
cdr3_nt: TGTGCCAGTAGTAGCGACAGGGGGCTGGCAGAGACCCAGTACTTC
cdr3_aa: CASSSDRGLAETQYF

cdr3_length: 14
j_call: TRBJ2-7
d_call: NA
v_call: TRBV27
clone_size: few
cdr3_nt: TGTGCCAGCAGTTTAAGGGGGGCAGGGGACGAGCAGTACTTC
cdr3_aa: CASSLRGAGDEQYF

cdr3_length: 15
j_call: TRBJ2-1
d_call: NA
v_call: TRBV12-3/TRBV12-4
clone_size: many
cdr3_nt: TGTGCCAGCAGCCCCACCCGTTACCCGTACAATGAGCAGTTCTTC
cdr3_aa: CASSPTRYPYNEQFF

cdr3_length: 15
j_call: TRBJ1-1
d_call: NA
v_call: TRBV2
clone_size: NA
cdr3_nt: TGTGCCAGCAGTGGATCGGCAGACGTACCCACTGAAGCTTTCTTT
cdr3_aa: CASSGSADVPTEAFF

cdr3_length: 13
j_call: TRBJ2-1
d_call: NA
v_call: TRBV6-1
clone_size: once
cdr3_nt: TGTGCCAGCGGGCTAGGCGGGTACAATGAGCAGTTCTTC
cdr3_aa: CASGLGGYNEQFF

cdr3_length: 13
j_call: TRBJ1-1
d_call: NA
v_call: TRBV29-1
clone_size: NA
cdr3_nt: TGCAGCGCTGCCTTGGGCAGGAACACTGAAGCTTTCTTT
cdr3_aa: CSAALGRNTEAFF

cdr3_length: 15
j_call: TRBJ1-4
d_call: NA
v_call: TRBV7-9
clone_size: NA
cdr3_nt: TGTGCCAGCAGCTTAGGAGGGGGAGATATGAGGAAACTGTTTTTT
cdr3_aa: CASSLGGGDMRKLFF

cdr3_length: 16
j_call: TRBJ2-2
d_call: NA
v_call: TRBV20-1
clone_size: NA
cdr3_nt: TGCAGTGCTAGGGGGGCCCAAACTCCTAACGCCGGGGAGCTGTTTTTT
cdr3_aa: CSARGAQTPNAGELFF

cdr3_length: 15
j_call: TRBJ2-5
d_call: NA
v_call: TRBV11-2
clone_size: NA
cdr3_nt: TGTGCCAGCAGCTTAGTTTACGGTACCCAAGAGACCCAGTACTTC
cdr3_aa: CASSLVYGTQETQYF

cdr3_length: 13
j_call: TRBJ1-1
d_call: TRBD1
v_call: TRBV27
clone_size: NA
cdr3_nt: TGTGCCAGCAGGGACAGGGAGGACACTGAAGCTTTCTTT
cdr3_aa: CASRDREDTEAFF

cdr3_length: 17
j_call: TRBJ2-1
d_call: TRBD2
v_call: TRBV27
clone_size: many
cdr3_nt: TGTGCCAGCACTTTCCTAGCGGGGGGTAGGTCCTACAATGAGCAGTTCTTC
cdr3_aa: CASTFLAGGRSYNEQFF

cdr3_length: 14
j_call: TRBJ1-1
d_call: TRBD1
v_call: TRBV13
clone_size: many
cdr3_nt: TGTGCCAGCAGCTTAGGAAGCAGGGGGATGGGGGCTTTCTTT
cdr3_aa: CASSLGSRGMGAFF

cdr3_length: 17
j_call: TRBJ2-1
d_call: TRBD2
v_call: TRBV27
clone_size: many
cdr3_nt: TGTGCCAGCAGTTTATCTCTGACTAGCGGGAACTACAATGAGCAGTTCTTC
cdr3_aa: CASSLSLTSGNYNEQFF

cdr3_length: 15
j_call: TRBJ1-1
d_call: NA
v_call: TRBV10-2
clone_size: many
cdr3_nt: TGCGCCAGCAGTGAGCCAGGCCGCTCGAACACTGAAGCTTTCTTT
cdr3_aa: CASSEPGRSNTEAFF

cdr3_length: 13
j_call: TRBJ1-6
d_call: NA
v_call: TRBV7-8
clone_size: NA
cdr3_nt: TGTGCCAGCAGCCAGGGAGTGCGTTCACCCCTCCACTTT
cdr3_aa: CASSQGVRSPLHF

cdr3_length: 15
j_call: TRBJ2-1
d_call: TRBD2
v_call: TRBV9
clone_size: NA
cdr3_nt: TGTGCCAGCAGCGCCGGGACTAGCGGGATCTCTGAGCAGTTCTTC
cdr3_aa: CASSAGTSGISEQFF

cdr3_length: 12
j_call: TRBJ1-1
d_call: NA
v_call: TRBV30
clone_size: many
cdr3_nt: TGTGCCTGGAGTCCCAGCCTAGGTGAAGCTTTCTTT
cdr3_aa: CAWSPSLGEAFF

cdr3_length: 16
j_call: TRBJ1-1
d_call: NA
v_call: TRBV27
clone_size: NA
cdr3_nt: TGTGCCAGCAGTTTGAGTTTTAGGGCAGGAGGCACTGAAGCTTTCTTT
cdr3_aa: CASSLSFRAGGTEAFF

cdr3_length: 13
j_call: TRBJ1-1
d_call: NA
v_call: TRBV20-1
clone_size: many
cdr3_nt: TGCAGTGCTAGAGGGGGATCGGACACTGAAGCTTTCTTT
cdr3_aa: CSARGGSDTEAFF

cdr3_length: 16
j_call: TRBJ2-1
d_call: TRBD2
v_call: TRBV20-1
clone_size: NA
cdr3_nt: TGCAGTGCTAGAGATCACGGTCGGACTAGCGCGGGTGAGCAGTTCTTC
cdr3_aa: CSARDHGRTSAGEQFF

cdr3_length: 16
j_call: TRBJ1-5
d_call: TRBD1
v_call: TRBV4-2
clone_size: few
cdr3_nt: TGTGCCAGCAGCCAAGAGGGGACAGGGGGACATCAGCCCCAGCATTTT
cdr3_aa: CASSQEGTGGHQPQHF